The clone carrying this T cell receptor beta chain showed up just a few times. There are 15 residues in the CDR3. CDR1 and CDR2 from the germline V gene are SEHNR and FQNEAQ (reference sequence). The J segment lost 4 bases and the V segment lost 3 bases, leaving 6 bases of the junction unmatched. As to treatment: oral pan-JAK inhibitor, 5-10 mg twice daily. The data were taken from a study of CD8+ T cells in alopecia areata. As the sequencing template, cDNA was produced by extracting RNA and reverse transcribing it. Produced via immunoSEQ multiplex PCR; TCRdb's table is partial and in-frame only. The repertoire holds roughly 220,000 clones, with around 65% as singletons.

This TCR came from a human donor with alopecia areata. The chain has TRBV7-9 and TRBJ2-3; 8 bases are a match to TRBD1. This specimen was CD4+ T cells sorted from blood, taken at roughly week 45, from a patient treated with tofacitinib. The CDR3 nucleotides read TGTGCCAGCAGCTTTCAGGGGGCGAGGTCAGATACGCAGTATTTT. It is translated as CASSFQGARSDTQYF.